The clone carrying this T cell receptor (beta chain) was counted ten times or more. The antigen remains unidentified. This sample was included in a study of spatial heterogeneity in lung cancer. Overall study findings and caveats: Follow-up blood showed ubiquitous expanded tumor TCRs less than blood at resection did.

Time point in this sample: sample taken at primary tumor resection. TCRs were sequenced from unsorted whole RNA of tumor, nontumor lung or PBMC. One entry per CDR3 protein results from TCRdb running MiXCR on the 5' RACE reads. The sample lists around 50,000 distinct CDR3 sequences; approximately 7.6% were seen once. Germline V lookup: CDR1 ENHRY, CDR2 SYGVKD. The V gene end was trimmed by 10 bases and the J gene end by 4 bases; junction bases not matched to a gene: 9. This CDR3 is 13 amino acids long. This chain links TRBV10-3 with TRBJ1-2; 7 bases align to TRBD1. This TCR was recovered from a female donor with early-stage non-small cell lung cancer. Specimen: PBMCs, collected at surgery. The CDR3 here is CATTEGAGYGYTF. The CDR3 DNA sequence: TGTGCCACCACAGAGGGGGCCGGCTATGGCTACACCTTC.